This T cell receptor beta chain was retrieved from a study of T cell repertoires in cytomegalovirus infection. Study at large: Signatures in public TCR beta sequences pointed to both CMV infection and matching HLA type. Study-level results: HLA-C-restricted CMV-specific TCR beta clonotypes prevailed in the ex vivo response. Using cumulative public TCR beta family frequency, the authors identified those who carried CMV together with the relevant HLA.

On this clonotype itself: Its cognate antigen is unknown.

TCRdb independently ran MiXCR on the reads; one entry per CDR3 protein. This sample has about 60,000 distinct CDR3 sequences, with approximately 36% found just once. CDR3 length equals 15 residues. CDR1 and CDR2 (germline): SNHLY, FYNNEI. V lost 1 base to trimming and J lost 0 bases, with 6 bases between them. The rearrangement links TRBV2 to TRBJ2-2; D not certain. The receptor was derived from a human donor in good health (CMV status not recorded). Some clones in this sample may be carry-over from other donors' samples. Material: PBMCs, sequenced either directly or after in vitro stimulation (not recorded which). The CDR3 DNA is TGTGCCAGCAGTGAAGACGGTACGAACACCGGGGAGCTGTTTTTT. This sequence encodes CASSEDGTNTGELFF.